This T cell receptor beta chain was found in a study of CXCR3-negative and CXCR3-positive naive CD8 T cells. The method, 5' RACE with UMI labels, was used to prepare the TRB cDNA libraries. From its re-call of the 5' RACE reads, TCRdb lists each CDR3 protein once, without DNA. The data show about 130,000 distinct CDR3 sequences, and the top ten clones hold 0.45% to 0.6%. This CDR3 region has 17 residues. A CD45RO-CCR7+CD27+CD95- profile was what naive CD8+ T cells displayed. General study findings and limits: Whereas memory cells differed, naive CXCR3-negative and CXCR3-positive cells shared similar TRBV-TRBJ usage. CD5 surface expression was similar among naive subsets, and TCR strength was estimated by inference from TRB CDR3 properties. TRB CDR3s were more hydrophobic in CXCR3-positive than in CXCR3-negative naive cells.

Note on this clonotype: Antigen specificity is unknown.

This receptor was obtained from a human donor in good health. Some clones in this sample may be carry-over from other donors' samples. Input material: naive CXCR3- CD8+ T cells from blood. Subset specified: CD45RO-CCR7+CD27+CD95- naive CD8+ T cells lacking CXCR3 (TNR3-). The chain is built from TRBV12-3 or TRBV12-4 and TRBJ1-6; no DNA is available, so the TRBD1 call from TCRdb remains unchecked. CDR3 protein: CASSSRPRASYNSPLHF.